Listed below are T cell receptor beta chains from one sample, sequenced in a study of tumor and adjacent non-tumor tissue in lung cancer. TCRdb called the multiplex PCR reads again in MiXCR, with one record for every CDR3 protein. This table holds 68,000 or so distinct CDR3 sequences, about three fifths found once. Sequences were obtained from lung tumor tissue. These receptors all stem from a man aged 45 to 65 with non-small cell lung cancer. Each CDR3 is given with its conserved first and last residue. The order of the fields is clone size, V gene, CDR3 protein. Clone size is shown for a subset of rows, as once, few, many or a class of expanded clone.

abundance: -; v_gene: TRBV5-1; CDR3aa: CTSSLDSWLLRTGAIYEQYF
abundance: -; v_gene: TRBV6-6; CDR3aa: CASSLHAGPNTGELFF
abundance: few; v_gene: TRBV20-1; CDR3aa: CSASVSNGGGIEQYF
abundance: -; v_gene: TRBV29-1; CDR3aa: CSVETRNGCTF
abundance: many; v_gene: TRBV7-9; CDR3aa: CASSLPSTDTQYF
abundance: few; v_gene: TRBV11-1; CDR3aa: CVSSLITGNTEAFF
abundance: -; v_gene: TRBV27; CDR3aa: CASSFFLAGPETQYF
abundance: -; v_gene: TRBV25-1; CDR3aa: CASCRGSPLHF
abundance: many; v_gene: TRBV5-5; CDR3aa: CASSPDTFYGYTF
abundance: -; v_gene: TRBV11-2; CDR3aa: CVSSSDRAEVFF
abundance: -; v_gene: TRBV20-1; CDR3aa: CSARPMGDQPHHF
abundance: -; v_gene: TRBV24-1; CDR3aa: CATGKRTGELFF
abundance: -; v_gene: TRBV2; CDR3aa: CASILRAALNEQFF
abundance: -; v_gene: TRBV28; CDR3aa: CASSLLGRSNGETQYF
abundance: many; v_gene: TRBV4-1; CDR3aa: CASSGGSLIYGYTF
abundance: many; v_gene: TRBV7-8; CDR3aa: CASSVERGRNEQYF
abundance: medium-sized; v_gene: TRBV11-3; CDR3aa: CASSPGTSGGAADTQYF
abundance: many; v_gene: TRBV6-5; CDR3aa: CASTGSHTDTQYF
abundance: many; v_gene: TRBV12-3/TRBV12-4; CDR3aa: CASLRGGPAGELFF
abundance: -; v_gene: TRBV5-1; CDR3aa: CASGSGSSYEQYF
abundance: -; v_gene: TRBV11-1; CDR3aa: CTSSSGPLYEQYF
abundance: -; v_gene: TRBV11-2; CDR3aa: CASGLVFTQGEGSHTIYF
abundance: many; v_gene: TRBV4-1; CDR3aa: CASSQEGPTGLAGSYEQYF
abundance: -; v_gene: TRBV5-1; CDR3aa: CASSQEIIHTEAFF
abundance: once; v_gene: TRBV29-1; CDR3aa: CSVETGGNNGELFF
abundance: -; v_gene: TRBV12-3/TRBV12-4; CDR3aa: CTSSTTSGGNKETQYF
abundance: -; v_gene: TRBV6-1; CDR3aa: CTSSRGIGAPGQYF
abundance: -; v_gene: TRBV28; CDR3aa: CAISLFYEQYF
abundance: many; v_gene: TRBV20-1; CDR3aa: CSASGPNTGELFF
abundance: -; v_gene: TRBV6-1; CDR3aa: CASSDGRGPLWRDMQYF
abundance: -; v_gene: TRBV11-2; CDR3aa: CANSLALTRTGELFF
abundance: -; v_gene: TRBV20-1; CDR3aa: CSPIGISGSISYNEQFF
abundance: -; v_gene: TRBV5-4; CDR3aa: CASRPSGRGTQYF
abundance: -; v_gene: TRBV6-1; CDR3aa: CASRPGRLNSPLHF
abundance: few; v_gene: TRBV10-2; CDR3aa: CASSEDRDSLADTQYF
abundance: -; v_gene: TRBV10-3; CDR3aa: CTISEGRTYEQYF
abundance: -; v_gene: TRBV2; CDR3aa: CASSLGQGAWETQYF
abundance: -; v_gene: TRBV12-3/TRBV12-4; CDR3aa: CAISPSSCNEQFF
abundance: -; v_gene: TRBV6-5; CDR3aa: CAGLDANTETFF
abundance: -; v_gene: TRBV11-3; CDR3aa: CTSSLERHRLAGKETRYF
abundance: -; v_gene: TRBV11-2; CDR3aa: CASRTSRRGNTEALF
abundance: -; v_gene: TRBV11-2; CDR3aa: CASSFFMGPQETQYF
abundance: -; v_gene: TRBV29-1; CDR3aa: CGVEAAYNEQYF
abundance: -; v_gene: TRBV5-1; CDR3aa: CAGSSAGHGVNTEAFF
abundance: -; v_gene: TRBV10-3; CDR3aa: CASHRGQEGEEFF
abundance: -; v_gene: TRBV25-1; CDR3aa: CASSETPGSGGADEQFF
abundance: -; v_gene: TRBV10-3; CDR3aa: CVISERGSGPTKTGELLF
abundance: few; v_gene: TRBV14; CDR3aa: CASGQVWDTQYF
abundance: -; v_gene: TRBV9; CDR3aa: CASSADRVYNEQFF
abundance: once; v_gene: TRBV11-2; CDR3aa: CVSSLVREGGASNEQFF
abundance: few; v_gene: TRBV20-1; CDR3aa: CSARDLGQFGYTF
abundance: -; v_gene: TRBV7-2; CDR3aa: CASSLALRGYNEQFF
abundance: many; v_gene: TRBV5-6; CDR3aa: CASSPLQGNTEAFF
abundance: once; v_gene: TRBV12-3/TRBV12-4; CDR3aa: CAMRLAATAFNEQFF
abundance: -; v_gene: TRBV24-1; CDR3aa: CATSDEVDGYTF
abundance: -; v_gene: TRBV11-1; CDR3aa: CASSLAVIGGDEQFF
abundance: -; v_gene: TRBV28; CDR3aa: CASSTPGTGTLSNQPQHF
abundance: few; v_gene: TRBV29-1; CDR3aa: CNTTSGGDRELFF
abundance: once; v_gene: TRBV28; CDR3aa: CASSFDRSTDTQYF
abundance: -; v_gene: TRBV6-2/TRBV6-3; CDR3aa: CANREHGFVSPLHF